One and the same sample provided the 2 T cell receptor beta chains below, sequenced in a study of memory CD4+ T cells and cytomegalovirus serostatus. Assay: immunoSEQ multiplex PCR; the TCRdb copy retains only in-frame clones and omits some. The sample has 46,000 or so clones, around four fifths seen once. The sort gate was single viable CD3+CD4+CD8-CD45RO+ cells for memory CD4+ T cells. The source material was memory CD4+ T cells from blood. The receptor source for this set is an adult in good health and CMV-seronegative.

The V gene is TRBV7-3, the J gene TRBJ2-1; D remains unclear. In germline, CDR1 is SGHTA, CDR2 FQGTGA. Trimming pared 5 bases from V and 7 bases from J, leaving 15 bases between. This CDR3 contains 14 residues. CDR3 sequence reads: CASSTHREANEQFF. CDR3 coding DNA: TGTGCCAGCAGCACCCATAGAGAGGCGAATGAGCAGTTCTTC.

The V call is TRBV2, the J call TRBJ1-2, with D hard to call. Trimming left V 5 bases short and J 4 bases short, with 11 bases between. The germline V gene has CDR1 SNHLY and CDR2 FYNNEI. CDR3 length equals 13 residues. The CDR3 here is CASSSTSSYGYTF. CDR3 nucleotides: TGTGCCAGCAGTTCAACATCTTCCTATGGCTACACCTTC.